The clone carrying this TCR beta chain was found once. The target antigen is unknown. The sample comes from a study of CD8+CD57+ T cells in acquired aplastic anemia. Study overall: An average of roughly 3 ug of DNA was obtained from sorted CD4+ and CD8+ cells.

Trimming took off 2 bases at V and 8 bases at J, with 9 bases between the two ends. Germline CDR1 is DFQATT and CDR2 is SNEGSKA (reference sequence). This CDR3 region has 11 residues. General study points: In common between the patients and the controls were more than 25 CD8+ CDR3 sequences. With respect to CD8+ Simpson's diversity, patients and controls did not differ significantly.

Previously, flow cytometry had revealed CD8+CD57+ cell expansion in the patients chosen for sequencing. A severe acquired aplastic anemia diagnosis applied to all patients. For CDR3 and TCR beta VDJ profiling, genomic DNA was the template used. MiXCR, run by TCRdb on the reads, gives a single entry per CDR3 protein. The data show about 200,000 distinct CDR3 sequences, under 50% seen once. The source is a human donor with aplastic anemia. The chain recombines TRBV20-1 with TRBJ1-1; D uncertain. Sequencing used sorted CD4+, CD8+, or CD8+CD57+ T cells (not recorded which) from PBMCs. The CDR3 DNA is TGCAGTGCTAGAAGCGTAGGGGAAGCTTTCTTT. Its protein product is CSARSVGEAFF.